The next 2 T cell receptor beta chains were all read from a single sample in a study of cytomegalovirus exposure and HLA in healthy donors. Primers for the PCR totalled 60 Vbeta and 13 Jbeta. Only in-frame clones appear in the TCRdb table, and some are missing; sequencing was by immunoSEQ multiplex PCR. In the table there are under 110,000 clones, more than 65% of which are singletons. The sequenced material came from PBMCs. Every receptor here comes from a woman aged 45 to 65 in good health and CMV-seropositive.

The J gene is TRBJ2-1, the V gene TRBV9, with 13 bases matching TRBD2. The CDR3 is 16 amino acids. From germline, CDR1 is SGDLS and CDR2 YYNGEE. V lost 2 bases, J lost 8 bases, and 7 bases stayed unmatched. The CDR3 coding sequence is TGTGCCAGCAGCGTCGGGACTAGCGGGACTAGCGATGAGCAGTTCTTC. Amino acids: CASSVGTSGTSDEQFF.

CDR3 sequence: CASSPPSAGYEQYF. The CDR3, as DNA: TGTGCCAGCTCACCACCGTCCGCGGGCTACGAGCAGTACTTC. The V and J genes are TRBV18 and TRBJ2-7; a weak D match, TRBD2 (5 bases). This CDR3 is 14 amino acids long. Trimming shortened V by 0 bases and J by 3 bases, and 9 bases separated the two germline ends. Germline CDR1 and CDR2: KGHSH and LQKENI.